A selection of T cell receptor beta chains follows, all from one sample in a study of PD-L1 blockade in urothelial cancer. Sequenced by immunoSEQ multiplex PCR; TCRdb stores in-frame clones only, minus some. The data contain around 66,000 clones, about 81% of them singletons. Specimen: PBMCs, collected around atezolizumab (anti-PD-L1) treatment. The receptor set was obtained from a man aged 65-85 years with urothelial cancer. Both conserved end residues are part of each CDR3. D genes are given only for firm matches. Size is stated for part of the rows, as once, few or many counts, or as a class when the clone is expanded.

>TRBV28|.|.|TRBJ1-2
TGTGCCAGCAGTTTAGTTTATCGGGCTAACTATGGCTACACCTTC
CASSLVYRANYGYTF
>TRBV5-6|few|.|TRBJ1-1
TGTGCCAGCAGCTTGAACAGTGAAGCTTTCTTT
CASSLNSEAFF
>TRBV7-6|.|TRBD2|TRBJ2-7
TGTGCCAGCAGCTTGGGACTAGCGGGAGCGTCCCAATACGAGCAGTACTTC
CASSLGLAGASQYEQYF
>TRBV6-1|few|.|TRBJ2-7
TGTGCCAGCAGTTCCAATGAATACTCGGAGCAGTACTTC
CASSSNEYSEQYF
>TRBV12-5|.|TRBD1|TRBJ1-1
TGTGCTAGTGGTTGGGGACAGGGTGACACTGAAGCTTTCTTT
CASGWGQGDTEAFF
>TRBV7-9|.|TRBD2|TRBJ2-2
TGTGCCAGGGGAGACCCCGGGACTAGCGGGGGCCCCGGGGAGCTGTTTTTT
CARGDPGTSGGPGELFF
>TRBV5-4|.|TRBD2|TRBJ2-3
TGTGCCAGCAGCACCCGGACTAGCGGGAGCACAGATACGCAGTATTTT
CASSTRTSGSTDTQYF
>TRBV28|.|.|TRBJ2-7
TGTGCCAGCAGGGATACAGGGCAACAGCGCGAGCAGTACTTC
CASRDTGQQREQYF
>TRBV5-1|.|.|TRBJ2-2
TGCGCCAGCAGCTTGGGAGAGGGATTGAACACCGGGGAGCTGTTTTTT
CASSLGEGLNTGELFF
>TRBV10-2|.|.|TRBJ2-7
TGCGCCAGCAGACAGGTCCCGGGACTGCCTCCCTACGAGCAGTACTTC
CASRQVPGLPPYEQYF
>TRBV12-1|.|.|TRBJ2-7
TGTGCCGGCCTTGAGCAGCGGGAGGGACGCTACGAGCAGTACTTC
CAGLEQREGRYEQYF
>TRBV9|.|.|TRBJ2-2
TGTGCCAGCAGCAAAGGCACAGGGAACACCGGGGAGCTGTTTTTT
CASSKGTGNTGELFF
>TRBV9|once|.|TRBJ2-7
TGTGCCAGCAGCGCCCGGACTGAAAGCTACGAGCAGTACTTC
CASSARTESYEQYF
>TRBV7-9|.|TRBD1|TRBJ2-5
TGTGCCAGCAGCTTTTTTACAGGGGGTGAAGAGACCCAGTACTTC
CASSFFTGGEETQYF
>TRBV9|.|.|TRBJ1-2
TGTGCCAGCAGCGTAGGCAGGGGCAACTATGGCTACACCTTC
CASSVGRGNYGYTF
>TRBV11-1|.|.|TRBJ1-1
TGTGTCAGCAGCTTAACGGGATTGAACACTGAAGCTTTCTTT
CVSSLTGLNTEAFF
>TRBV5-4|.|.|TRBJ2-1
TGTGCCAGCAGCTTGGACTCGATCCCCAATGAGCAGTTCTTC
CASSLDSIPNEQFF
>TRBV5-6|.|TRBD1|TRBJ1-3
TGTGCCAGCAGCCAACGGACAGGCTTTTACTCTGGAAACACCATATATTTT
CASSQRTGFYSGNTIYF
>TRBV6-1|.|TRBD1|TRBJ1-4
TGTGCCAGCAGTGAGGGCCGGACAGGGTTTTATGAAAAACTGTTTTTT
CASSEGRTGFYEKLFF
>TRBV6-1|.|TRBD1|TRBJ2-1
TGTGCCAGCAGTGAAGCAGGGGGCAGGTACAATGAGCAGTTCTTC
CASSEAGGRYNEQFF
>TRBV7-8|.|TRBD2|TRBJ2-4
TGTGCCAGCAGCTTCGGGACTAGCGGGCTTCAACTAGCCAAAAACATTCAGTACTTC
CASSFGTSGLQLAKNIQYF
>TRBV7-9|.|.|TRBJ2-1
TGTGCCAGAACCAGGGACAATGAGCAGTTCTTC
CARTRDNEQFF
>TRBV28|.|TRBD1|TRBJ2-5
TGTGCCAGCAGTCAGGACAGGGGGAGAGGGGAGACCCAGTACTTC
CASSQDRGRGETQYF
>TRBV7-2|.|.|TRBJ1-1
TGTGCCAGCAACTTTTCCAGCACTGAAGCTTTCTTT
CASNFSSTEAFF
>TRBV19|.|TRBD1|TRBJ2-2
TGTGCCAGTAGTCCCCCCGGGACAGGGAACACCGGGGAGCTGTTTTTT
CASSPPGTGNTGELFF
>TRBV4-2|.|TRBD2|TRBJ2-4
TGTGCCAGCAGCCCCGAACCTCTAGCGGGCGGGGTCAAAAACATTCAGTACTTC
CASSPEPLAGGVKNIQYF
>TRBV6-5|.|.|TRBJ2-7
TGTGCCAGCAGAAGACAGGACTTGTCCCACGAGCAGTACTTC
CASRRQDLSHEQYF
>TRBV7-2|.|.|TRBJ1-2
TGTGCCAGCAGCTTAGCGACACTGCCCTATGGCTACACCTTC
CASSLATLPYGYTF
>TRBV19|.|TRBD2|TRBJ2-1
TGTGCCAGTAGTAAGATCCAGACTAGCGGGAGCGATGAGCAGTTCTTC
CASSKIQTSGSDEQFF
>TRBV2|.|TRBD1|TRBJ1-1
TGTGCCAGCATCCGAGGACAGGGGATAATGGGTGAAGCTTTCTTT
CASIRGQGIMGEAFF
>TRBV11-2|.|.|TRBJ2-1
TGTGCCAGCAGCTTAGGGTCGGCAGGGGCTGCTGGTGGTGAGCAGTTCTTC
CASSLGSAGAAGGEQFF
>TRBV9|.|.|TRBJ2-5
TGTGCCAGCAGCGTAAAAGATCGGGGAGTCGCCTCTCTAGAAGAGACCCAGTACTTC
CASSVKDRGVASLEETQYF
>TRBV11-2|.|TRBD2|TRBJ2-1
TGTGCCAGCAGCATAGCGGGAGTGGTTTATGAGCAGTTCTTC
CASSIAGVVYEQFF
>TRBV4-1|few|.|TRBJ2-2
TGCGCCAGCAGCCAAGAACAGAACACCGGGGAGCTGTTTTTT
CASSQEQNTGELFF
>TRBV28|.|TRBD2|TRBJ2-1
TGTGCCAGCAGAGTAGCGGGAGGGAGCTCCTACAATGAGCAGTTCTTC
CASRVAGGSSYNEQFF
>TRBV5-4|once|TRBD2|TRBJ2-1
TGTGCCAGCAGCTTGGGTGCGGGAGGGCCTAGGGAGCAGTTCTTC
CASSLGAGGPREQFF
>TRBV5-1|.|.|TRBJ1-6
TGCGCCAGCAGCTCTAGAGAGAGCTCCTATAATTCACCCCTCCACTTT
CASSSRESSYNSPLHF